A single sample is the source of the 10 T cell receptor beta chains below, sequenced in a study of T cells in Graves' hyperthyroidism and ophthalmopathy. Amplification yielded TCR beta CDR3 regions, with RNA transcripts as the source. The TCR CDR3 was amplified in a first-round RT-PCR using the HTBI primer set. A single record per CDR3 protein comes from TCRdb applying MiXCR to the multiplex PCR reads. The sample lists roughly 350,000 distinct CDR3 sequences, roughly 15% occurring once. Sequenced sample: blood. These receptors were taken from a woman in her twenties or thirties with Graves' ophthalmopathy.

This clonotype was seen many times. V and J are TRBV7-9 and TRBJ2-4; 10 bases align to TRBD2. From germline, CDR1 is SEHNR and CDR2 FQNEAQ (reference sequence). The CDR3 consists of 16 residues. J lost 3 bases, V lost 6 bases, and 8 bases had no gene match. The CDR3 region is CASRPPSGGIKNIQYF. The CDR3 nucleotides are TGTGCCAGCAGGCCCCCTAGCGGGGGAATCAAAAACATTCAGTACTTC.

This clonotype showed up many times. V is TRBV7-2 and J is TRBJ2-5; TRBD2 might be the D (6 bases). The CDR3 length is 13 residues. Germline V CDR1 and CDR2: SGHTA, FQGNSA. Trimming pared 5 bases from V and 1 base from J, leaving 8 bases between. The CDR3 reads CASSREVQETQYF. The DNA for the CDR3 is TGTGCCAGCAGCAGGGAGGTCCAAGAGACCCAGTACTTC.

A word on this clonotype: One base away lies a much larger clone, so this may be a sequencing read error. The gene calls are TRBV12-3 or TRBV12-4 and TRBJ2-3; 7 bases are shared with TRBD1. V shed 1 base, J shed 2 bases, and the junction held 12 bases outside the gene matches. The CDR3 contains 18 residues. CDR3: CASSLGIKRQGDTDTQYF. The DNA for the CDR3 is TGTGCCAGCAGTTTAGGTATAAAAAGACAGGGAGACACAGATACGCAGTATTTT.

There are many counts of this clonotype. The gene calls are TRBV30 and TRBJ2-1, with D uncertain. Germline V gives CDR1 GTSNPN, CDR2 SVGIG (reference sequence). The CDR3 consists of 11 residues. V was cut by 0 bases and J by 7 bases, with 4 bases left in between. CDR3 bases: TGTGCCTGGAGTGTAGGGAATGAGCAGTTCTTC. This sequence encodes CAWSVGNEQFF.

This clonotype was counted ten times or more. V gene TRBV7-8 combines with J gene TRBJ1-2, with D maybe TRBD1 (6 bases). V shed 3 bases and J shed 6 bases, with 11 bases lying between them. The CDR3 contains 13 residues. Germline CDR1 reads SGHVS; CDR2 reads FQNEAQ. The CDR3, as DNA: TGTGCCAGCAGCTTGGGGGGCGCGAATGGCTACACCTTC. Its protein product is CASSLGGANGYTF.

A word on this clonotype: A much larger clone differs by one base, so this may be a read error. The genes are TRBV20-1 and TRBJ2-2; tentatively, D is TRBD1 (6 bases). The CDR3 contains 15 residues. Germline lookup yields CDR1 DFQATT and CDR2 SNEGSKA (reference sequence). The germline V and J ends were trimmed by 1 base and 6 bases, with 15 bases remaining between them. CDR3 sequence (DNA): TGCAGTGCTAGAGGCAAGAACAGGGTACCCGGGGAGCTGTTTTTT. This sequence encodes CSARGKNRVPGELFF.

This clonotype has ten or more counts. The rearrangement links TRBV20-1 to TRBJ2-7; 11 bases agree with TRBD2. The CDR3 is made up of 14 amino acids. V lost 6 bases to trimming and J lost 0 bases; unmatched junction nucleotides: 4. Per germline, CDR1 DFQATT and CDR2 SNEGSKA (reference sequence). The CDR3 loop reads CSALGTSGSYEQYF. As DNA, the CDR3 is TGCAGTGCCCTGGGGACTAGCGGCTCCTACGAGCAGTACTTC.

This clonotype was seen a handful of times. The CDR3 region is CASSQRPGQGANVLTF. The CDR3, as DNA: TGTGCCAGCAGCCAGCGTCCGGGACAGGGGGCCAACGTCCTGACTTTC. The chain combines TRBV6-4 with TRBJ2-6, with 7 bases lining up with TRBD1. Looked up from germline, CDR1 is MRHNA and CDR2 is SNTAGT. This CDR3 is 16 amino acids long. The junction had 9 bases not matched to a gene; V was cut back by 6 bases and J by 4 bases.

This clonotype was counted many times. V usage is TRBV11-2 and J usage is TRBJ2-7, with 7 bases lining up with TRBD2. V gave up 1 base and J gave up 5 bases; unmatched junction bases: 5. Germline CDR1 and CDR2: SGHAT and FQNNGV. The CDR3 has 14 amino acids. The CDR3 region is CASSLVTLADEQYF. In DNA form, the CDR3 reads TGTGCCAGCAGCTTAGTCACGCTAGCGGACGAGCAGTACTTC.

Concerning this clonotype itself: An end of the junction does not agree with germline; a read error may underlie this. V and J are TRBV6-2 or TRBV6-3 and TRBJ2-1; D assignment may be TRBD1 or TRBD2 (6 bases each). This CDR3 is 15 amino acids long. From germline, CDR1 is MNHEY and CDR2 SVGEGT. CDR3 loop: CASSDSGGPNNEQFF. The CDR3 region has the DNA TGTGCCAGCAGTGACTCTGGGGGGCCCAACAATGAGCAGTTCTTC.